The rows below give T cell receptor beta chains drawn from one sample of a study of vaccination effects on CD4 cells after COVID-19. The repertoire was sequenced with immunoSEQ multiplex PCR; TCRdb's copy has only in-frame clones and lacks some. The data contain fewer than 85,000 clones, about four fifths of them singletons. Their antigens remain unidentified. The starting material was CD4+ T cells from PBMCs cultured with SARS-CoV-2 spike peptides, obtained before COVID-19 vaccination. These receptor sequences come from a human donor who received a COVID-19 vaccine. The CDR3 runs from the conserved cysteine through the conserved F or W. A D gene is named only where the DNA matches it firmly. Clone size is given for some rows only: seen once, a few or many times, or a class if the clone is expanded.

V gene: TRBV14; clone size: NA; J gene: TRBJ2-3; D gene: NA; CDR3 DNA: TGTGCCAGCAGCCAAGAACAGGGACGAGGCACAGATACGCAGTATTTT; CDR3 protein: CASSQEQGRGTDTQYF
V gene: TRBV9; clone size: NA; J gene: TRBJ1-2; D gene: TRBD1; CDR3 DNA: TGTGCCAGCAGCCTAAAGCCCGGGACAGGGGGCCTGAACTATGGCTACACCTTC; CDR3 protein: CASSLKPGTGGLNYGYTF
V gene: TRBV29-1; clone size: once; J gene: TRBJ1-2; D gene: TRBD1; CDR3 DNA: TGCAGCGTCCACGGACAGGACTATGGCTACACCTTC; CDR3 protein: CSVHGQDYGYTF
V gene: TRBV6-6; clone size: NA; J gene: TRBJ1-2; D gene: NA; CDR3 DNA: TGTGCCAGCAGTTACTCACAATACGGCTACACCTTC; CDR3 protein: CASSYSQYGYTF
V gene: TRBV7-2; clone size: NA; J gene: TRBJ1-2; D gene: TRBD1; CDR3 DNA: TGTGCCAGCAGCTACCCGGGACAGCAGAACTATGGCTACACCTTC; CDR3 protein: CASSYPGQQNYGYTF
V gene: TRBV9; clone size: NA; J gene: TRBJ2-3; D gene: NA; CDR3 DNA: TGTGCCAGCAGCCCCTCTCTGGTAAGGGGCACAGATACGCAGTATTTT; CDR3 protein: CASSPSLVRGTDTQYF
V gene: TRBV5-1; clone size: NA; J gene: TRBJ2-3; D gene: NA; CDR3 DNA: TGCGCCAGCAGCTTGGTCGAAACTAGCACAGATACGCAGTATTTT; CDR3 protein: CASSLVETSTDTQYF
V gene: TRBV7-9; clone size: once; J gene: TRBJ2-3; D gene: NA; CDR3 DNA: TGTGCCAGCAGCGTCACCAGGGGCCTCACAGATACGCAGTATTTT; CDR3 protein: CASSVTRGLTDTQYF
V gene: TRBV9; clone size: NA; J gene: TRBJ2-5; D gene: NA; CDR3 DNA: TGTGCCAGCAGCGTAGAACAGGACCCAGAGACCCAGTACTTC; CDR3 protein: CASSVEQDPETQYF
V gene: TRBV2; clone size: NA; J gene: TRBJ2-5; D gene: TRBD1; CDR3 DNA: TGTGCCAGCGGAACCGGGACAGCTAAAGCCGAAGAGACCCAGTACTTC; CDR3 protein: CASGTGTAKAEETQYF
V gene: TRBV6-6; clone size: NA; J gene: TRBJ1-2; D gene: NA; CDR3 DNA: TGTGCCAGCAGTTACTCAGGGGGAAACTATGGCTACACCTTC; CDR3 protein: CASSYSGGNYGYTF
V gene: TRBV6-5; clone size: NA; J gene: TRBJ2-3; D gene: NA; CDR3 DNA: TGTGCCAGCCCCGTGGGCCAAGGGCCGGCAGATACGCAGTATTTT; CDR3 protein: CASPVGQGPADTQYF
V gene: TRBV7-2; clone size: NA; J gene: TRBJ1-1; D gene: TRBD1; CDR3 DNA: TGTGCCAGCAGCCCGAACCGGGACAGGGCCGAAGCTTTCTTT; CDR3 protein: CASSPNRDRAEAFF
V gene: TRBV6-5; clone size: once; J gene: TRBJ1-1; D gene: NA; CDR3 DNA: TGTGCCAGCAGTTACGTTGGAAAAACTGAAGCTTTCTTT; CDR3 protein: CASSYVGKTEAFF
V gene: TRBV4-1; clone size: NA; J gene: TRBJ2-3; D gene: TRBD2; CDR3 DNA: TGCGCCAGCAGCCAAGCCGGGACTAGCGGCTTATTAGATACGCAGTATTTT; CDR3 protein: CASSQAGTSGLLDTQYF
V gene: TRBV5-1; clone size: NA; J gene: TRBJ2-2; D gene: TRBD1; CDR3 DNA: TGCGCCAGCAGCTCGAGACAGGGTTCCACCGGGGAGCTGTTTTTT; CDR3 protein: CASSSRQGSTGELFF
V gene: TRBV6-2/TRBV6-3; clone size: NA; J gene: TRBJ2-5; D gene: TRBD1; CDR3 DNA: TGTGCCAGCAGTCAAACCGGGACAGGGAAAGAGACCCAGTACTTC; CDR3 protein: CASSQTGTGKETQYF